These 27 T cell receptor beta chains came from one sample sequenced in a study of a mutant IDH1 vaccine in newly diagnosed glioma. Specified time point: week 47, end of study. Topical imiquimod accompanied each vaccine dose, which consisted of 300 ug of mutant IDH1 20-mer peptide. Only in-frame clones appear in the TCRdb table, and some are missing; sequencing was by immunoSEQ multiplex PCR. The repertoire consists of tens of thousands of clones, with roughly four fifths occurring once and the leading ten covering approximately 5.6%. No antigens are known for them. The source was PBMCs, collected from a glioma patient whose treatment included an IDH1 peptide vaccine. These receptors came from a man in his forties or fifties with glioma.

A few counts support this clone. This chain connects TRBV9 to TRBJ1-2; D not resolved. Trimming left V 1 base short and J 4 bases short, with 11 bases between. Germline V gene lookup returns CDR1 SGDLS and CDR2 YYNGEE. The CDR3 has 14 amino acids. The CDR3 nucleotides read TGTGCCAGCAGCGTACCTACCGATCCCTATGGCTACACCTTC. This sequence encodes CASSVPTDPYGYTF. Complete variable domain (other parts from reference TRBV9 and TRBJ1-2): DSGVTQTPKHLITATGQRVTLRCSPRSGDLSVYWYQQSLDQGLQFLIQYYNGEERAKGNILERFSAQQFPDLHSELNLSSLELGDSALYFCASSVPTDPYGYTFGSGTRLTVV.

The V and J genes are TRBV12-5 and TRBJ1-5; D gene unclear. The CDR3 is 15 amino acids. Trimming removed 0 bases at V and 3 bases at J, with 9 bases between. CDR1 is LGHNT and CDR2 is FRNRAP in the germline V gene. Written as DNA, the CDR3 is TGTGCTAGTGGTTTGGTAGACGGTCCCAATCAGCCCCAGCATTTT. This codes for CASGLVDGPNQPQHF.

In its sample, this clone was seen once. J is TRBJ1-2 and V is TRBV18; unclear D gene. The V and J ends lost 3 bases and 8 bases respectively, with 13 bases between them. CDR1 and CDR2 (germline): KGHSH, LQKENI. This CDR3 is 13 amino acids long. The CDR3 DNA follows: TGTGCCAGCTCACCCCGACTAGACGAGGGCTACACCTTC. Protein product: CASSPRLDEGYTF. Supplemented by reference TRBV18 and TRBJ1-2, the full variable domain reads NAGVMQNPRHLVRRRGQEARLRCSPMKGHSHVYWYRQLPEEGLKFMVYLQKENIIDESGMPKERFSAEFPKEGPSILRIQQVVRGDSAAYFCASSPRLDEGYTFGSGTRLTVV.

The rearrangement joins TRBV18 to TRBJ2-3; D uncertain. The V end lost 1 base, the J end lost 3 bases, and 5 bases lay between the germline ends. The length of the CDR3 is 13 residues. Per germline, CDR1 KGHSH and CDR2 LQKENI. CDR3 residues: CASSPLRTDTQYF. CDR3 in DNA: TGTGCCAGCTCACCACTCAGAACAGATACGCAGTATTTT.

CDR3 in amino acids: CASSLVARDASYEQYF. In nucleotides, the CDR3 is TGTGCCAGCAGCTTGGTTGCGCGGGACGCCTCCTACGAGCAGTACTTC. The V and J genes are TRBV5-4 and TRBJ2-7; D perhaps matches TRBD2 (6 bases). The germline gives CDR1 SGHNT, CDR2 YYREEE (reference sequence). Trimming took 0 bases from V and 0 from J, leaving 13 bases between them. The CDR3 sequence is 16 residues long.

The rearrangement joins TRBV4-3 to TRBJ1-4, with unresolved D. The CDR3 runs 15 residues. Germline V CDR1 and CDR2: LGHNA, YSLEER. Trimming removed 3 bases at V and 10 bases at J, with 18 bases between. The CDR3 nucleotides are TGCGCCAGCAGCCAGGCCGTCGGAGACCCGAGAAAACTGTTTTTT. Protein product: CASSQAVGDPRKLFF.

This rearrangement joins TRBV6-5 to TRBJ1-1; tentative D call: TRBD1 (6 bases). The length of the CDR3 is 16 residues. V was pared by 0 bases and J by 5 bases, with 16 bases between. Germline V CDR1 and CDR2: MNHEY, SVGAGI. For the CDR3, the DNA is TGTGCCAGCAGTTACTCTCCGGGCGGGGGGCATACTGAAGCTTTCTTT. This codes for CASSYSPGGGHTEAFF.

This chain links TRBV13 with TRBJ2-3; D may match TRBD1 or TRBD2 (5 bases each). The length of the CDR3 is 15 residues. V lost 1 base and J 5 bases, leaving 13 bases between the germline ends. The germline gives CDR1 PRHDT, CDR2 FYEKMQ (reference sequence). The CDR3 sequence is CASSLEGDGGDTQYF. The CDR3 coding sequence is TGTGCCAGCAGCTTAGAGGGAGATGGGGGAGATACGCAGTATTTT.

This rearrangement joins TRBV10-3 to TRBJ2-3, with 9 bases fitting TRBD1. The V and J ends lost 6 bases and 5 bases, in that order; junction bases with no gene match: 6. Germline CDR1 is ENHRY and CDR2 is SYGVKD. There are 14 residues in the CDR3. This CDR3 reads CAIREQGAKDTQYF. In DNA, the CDR3 is TGTGCCATCAGGGAACAGGGGGCTAAAGATACGCAGTATTTT.

The J gene is TRBJ2-1, the V gene TRBV10-3; 11 nucleotides match TRBD2. The germline V gene has CDR1 ENHRY and CDR2 SYGVKD. V shed 4 bases, J shed 5 bases, and the junction held 7 bases outside the gene matches. This CDR3 spans 16 amino acids. CDR3 in amino acids: CAISGVSGRADNEQFF. In DNA form, the CDR3 reads TGTGCCATCAGTGGAGTTAGCGGGAGGGCTGACAATGAGCAGTTCTTC.

The J gene is TRBJ1-2, the V gene TRBV6-5, with D unclear. The CDR3 has 14 amino acids. Trimming took off 7 bases at V and 8 bases at J, with 20 bases between the two ends. Germline assignment: CDR1 MNHEY and CDR2 SVGAGI. The CDR3 DNA reads TGTGCCAGCACCTCTAGCTCCCTCCAAGGAGGCTACACCTTC. Amino acid sequence: CASTSSSLQGGYTF.

The chain links TRBV10-3 to TRBJ2-7, with D maybe TRBD1 (5 bases). Germline V gives CDR1 ENHRY, CDR2 SYGVKD. V was cut by 3 bases and J by 3 bases, with 18 bases left in between. The CDR3 is made up of 16 amino acids. The CDR3, as DNA: TGTGCCATCAGTGATCATTTATTAGGGGTTTACTACGAGCAGTACTTC. Its translation: CAISDHLLGVYYEQYF.

The sample holds a few counts of this clone. V usage is TRBV6-5 and J usage is TRBJ1-1, with D possibly TRBD1 on 5 matching bases. Trimming removed 4 bases at V and 1 base at J, with 10 bases between. The CDR3 sequence is 14 residues long. From germline, CDR1 is MNHEY and CDR2 SVGAGI. The CDR3 here is CASSFGGRNTEAFF. The DNA for the CDR3 is TGTGCCAGCAGTTTTGGGGGAAGGAACACTGAAGCTTTCTTT.

In this sample, this clone turned up a few times. The J gene is TRBJ1-5, the V gene TRBV7-2; D is unresolved. The germline V and J ends were trimmed by 1 base and 6 bases, with 10 bases remaining between them. Germline assignment: CDR1 SGHTA and CDR2 FQGNSA. The CDR3 consists of 14 residues. CDR3 residues: CASSLGGFSQPQHF. The CDR3 region has the DNA TGTGCCAGCAGCTTAGGAGGGTTTAGTCAGCCCCAGCATTTT.

This clone was picked up a small number of times. V usage is TRBV7-2 and J usage is TRBJ1-5; 9 bases are a match to TRBD1. CDR1 and CDR2 (germline): SGHTA, FQGNSA. This CDR3 has 15 residues. Trimming at V came to 4 bases and at J to 0 bases, leaving 1 base not matched to a gene. This CDR3 is CASSYRGHSNQPQHF. The CDR3 region has the DNA TGTGCCAGCAGCTACAGGGGGCATAGCAATCAGCCCCAGCATTTT.

In its sample, this clone was seen once. The rearrangement links TRBV18 to TRBJ1-2; 10 positions match TRBD1. This CDR3 is 14 amino acids long. With V trimmed by 6 bases and J by 7 bases, 8 bases remained unmatched. Germline assignment: CDR1 KGHSH and CDR2 LQKENI. The CDR3 DNA reads TGTGCCAGCTCCGAGAGGGGACAGGGGTCTGGCTACACCTTC. The encoded protein is CASSERGQGSGYTF.

The table lists this clone with a few counts. The chain combines TRBV7-2 with TRBJ2-1; D gene ambiguous. This CDR3 has 15 amino acids. Trimming cost V 5 bases and J 0 bases, with 11 bases left between them. The germline CDR1 and CDR2 sequences are SGHTA and FQGNSA. The CDR3 nucleotides are TGTGCCAGCAGCGTTTCCCCGAGCTCCTACAATGAGCAGTTCTTC. This encodes CASSVSPSSYNEQFF.

This clone was found once. This chain links TRBV7-2 with TRBJ2-5; D call uncertain. This CDR3 comprises 13 residues. CDR1 and CDR2 (germline): SGHTA, FQGNSA. The germline V and J ends were trimmed by 4 bases and 5 bases, with 11 bases remaining between them. DNA for the CDR3: TGTGCCAGCAGCTCTCCAGATCGGGAGACCCAGTACTTC. Residues: CASSSPDRETQYF.

This sequence joins TRBV7-3 and TRBJ1-5, with a tentative D call TRBD1 (5 bases). This CDR3 has 14 amino acids. Germline V lookup: CDR1 SGHTA, CDR2 FQGTGA. Trimming took 0 bases from V and 2 from J, leaving 5 bases between them. The CDR3 coding sequence is TGTGCCAGCAGCTTAACGGGGGGCAATCAGCCCCAGCATTTT. This sequence encodes CASSLTGGNQPQHF.

The chain is built from TRBV7-3 and TRBJ2-5; 8 bases are a match to TRBD1. The CDR3 sequence is 22 residues long. V shed 4 bases, J shed 5 bases, and the junction held 30 bases outside the gene matches. CDR1 and CDR2 from the germline V gene are SGHTA and FQGTGA. This CDR3 reads CASSSSPRDRTARIAFGETQYF. For the CDR3, the DNA is TGTGCCAGCAGCTCCTCCCCTAGGGACAGGACCGCACGAATAGCTTTCGGGGAGACCCAGTACTTC.

On this clone itself: The junction differs from germline at one of its ends, possibly a read error. The chain is built from TRBV4-2 and TRBJ1-3; no clear D gene. The germline V gene has CDR1 LGHNA and CDR2 YNFKEQ. The CDR3 consists of 15 residues. In nucleotides, the CDR3 is TGTGTCAGCAGCCAAGATCGTGGGACTGGAAACACCATATATTTT. This codes for CVSSQDRGTGNTIYF.

The chain links TRBV27 to TRBJ2-1; D is uncertain. The CDR3 is made up of 13 amino acids. The germline V and J ends were trimmed by 5 bases and 0 bases, with 5 bases remaining between them. In germline, CDR1 is MNHEY, CDR2 SMNVEV (reference sequence). CDR3 sequence: CASSHNSYNEQFF. DNA for the CDR3: TGTGCCAGCAGTCACAACTCCTACAATGAGCAGTTCTTC.

This clone was seen just once. The chain is built from TRBV27 and TRBJ2-1; D not resolved. The germline CDR1 and CDR2 sequences are MNHEY and SMNVEV (reference sequence). This CDR3 region has 14 residues. Trimming stripped 4 bases from V and 4 bases from J, with 11 bases between. CDR3 nucleotide sequence: TGTGCCAGCAGTTCCTCCCAGGCTTACAATGAGCAGTTCTTC. Amino acids: CASSSSQAYNEQFF.

The V gene is TRBV11-2, the J gene TRBJ2-1; 8 bases fit TRBD2. The ends lost 1 base at V and 4 bases at J; junction bases unmatched: 3. In germline, CDR1 is SGHAT, CDR2 FQNNGV. The CDR3 covers 15 residues. In DNA form, the CDR3 reads TGTGCCAGCAGCTTAGTAGCGGGGAAATACAATGAGCAGTTCTTC. This translates into CASSLVAGKYNEQFF.

CDR3 protein: CASSRRGAGNTIYF. The CDR3 coding sequence is TGTGCCAGCAGCCGACGGGGGGCTGGAAACACCATATATTTT. The chain recombines TRBV5-6 with TRBJ1-3, with D perhaps matching TRBD1 (5 bases). Trimming took 4 bases from V and 2 from J, leaving 10 bases between them. The CDR3 is 14 amino acids. Germline V CDR1 and CDR2: SGHDT, YYEEEE.

The chain couples TRBV19 to TRBJ2-1; the D gene could be TRBD1 or TRBD2 (6 bases each). CDR1 LNHDA and CDR2 SQIVND come from the germline V gene (reference sequence). V was pared by 5 bases and J by 9 bases, with 20 bases between. The CDR3 consists of 15 residues. The CDR3 protein is CASSLGGGRFVEQFF. For the CDR3, the DNA is TGTGCCAGTAGTTTGGGTGGGGGGCGTTTTGTTGAGCAGTTCTTC.

This chain connects TRBV7-2 to TRBJ2-3; TRBD1 agrees at 10 bases. Per germline, CDR1 SGHTA and CDR2 FQGNSA. The CDR3 spans 20 residues. The trim removed 0 bases at V and 4 bases at J, leaving 16 bases unmatched. CDR3 sequence reads: CASSLALVPGQGSDADTQYF. The CDR3 DNA reads as TGTGCCAGCAGCTTAGCCCTTGTCCCGGGACAGGGGTCGGACGCAGATACGCAGTATTTT. The variable domain in full, with the rest retrieved from reference TRBV7-2 and TRBJ2-3, is GAGVSQSPSNKVTEKGKDVELRCDPISGHTALYWYRQSLGQGLEFLIYFQGNSAPDKSGLPSDRFSAERTGGSVSTLTIQRTQQEDSAVYLCASSLALVPGQGSDADTQYFGPGTRLTVL.